The 8 T cell receptor beta chains listed next were all sequenced from one sample in a study of beta chain features in type 1 diabetes. For these receptors, no antigen is known. The study's findings and limits: Type 1 diabetes patients had TCRB CDR3s that were shorter (moderately but significantly so) in all four CD4+ subsets.

Of the isolated RNA, all was reverse transcribed, and so the sequenced material was expressed TCRB transcripts. Profiling relied on immunoSEQ multiplex PCR, and the TCRdb table lists in-frame clones only, not all of them. The table has around 180,000 clones, under 9.5% seen once; the top ten hold 0.5% to 0.55%. Sequenced sample: central memory CD4+ T cells from blood. Receptors were obtained from a man between 18 and 35 years old with type 1 diabetes.

The chain recombines TRBV25-1 with TRBJ1-4; 7 nucleotides align to TRBD1. Trimming at V came to 6 bases and at J to 8 bases, leaving 9 bases not matched to a gene. The CDR3 loop spans 14 amino acids. Looked up from germline, CDR1 is MGHDK and CDR2 is SYGVNS. CDR3: CASRPSTGAEKLFF. The CDR3 region has the DNA TGTGCCAGCAGGCCTTCTACAGGGGCCGAAAAACTGTTTTTT.

This clone showed up just once. This rearrangement joins TRBV19 to TRBJ1-5; perhaps TRBD1 as D (5 bases). Germline CDR1 and CDR2: LNHDA and SQIVND (reference sequence). CDR3 length: 17 amino acids. The V end lost 5 bases, the J end lost 1 base, and 18 bases lay between the germline ends. The DNA for the CDR3 is TGTGCCAGTAGTCCCCCCCGGGGGGACGGAAGCAATCAGCCCCAGCATTTT. This translates into CASSPPRGDGSNQPQHF.

A remark on this clone: At one boundary the junction diverges from the germline segment, which might be a read error. CDR3 sequence reads: CASSPRVTQYF. CDR3 coding DNA: TGTGCCAGCAGCCCACGGGTGACCCAGTACTTC. The rearrangement uses TRBV5-1 and TRBJ2-5; no clear D gene. The germline gives CDR1 SGHRS, CDR2 YFSETQ. This CDR3 has 11 amino acids.

This chain uses TRBV25-1 with TRBJ2-3, with 7 bases matching TRBD1. Looked up from germline, CDR1 is MGHDK and CDR2 is SYGVNS. The junction had 9 bases not matched to a gene; V was cut back by 4 bases and J by 2 bases. The CDR3 consists of 16 residues. CDR3 sequence: CASSAGQDMLTDTQYF. The CDR3 DNA sequence: TGTGCCAGCAGTGCCGGACAGGACATGCTCACAGATACGCAGTATTTT.

This chain uses TRBV5-1 with TRBJ2-7; TRBD1 is a possible D gene (6 bases). V was trimmed by 0 bases and J by 3 bases, leaving 22 bases between them. Germline V CDR1 and CDR2: SGHRS, YFSETQ. The CDR3 spans 18 residues. CDR3 in DNA: TGCGCCAGCAGCTTGGCGGGACAAGGGCATGGCAGGTTCTACGAGCAGTACTTC. This codes for CASSLAGQGHGRFYEQYF.

The table lists this clone with a few counts. The chain recombines TRBV10-3 with TRBJ2-7; TRBD2 aligns across 8 bases. The junction had 15 bases not matched to a gene; V was cut back by 8 bases and J by 3 bases. The CDR3 has 16 residues. The germline V gene encodes CDR1 ENHRY and CDR2 SYGVKD. CDR3 residues: CAIGSRGASGYYEQYF. For the CDR3, the DNA is TGTGCCATCGGGAGCCGAGGAGCTAGCGGGTACTACGAGCAGTACTTC.

The chain uses TRBV27 and TRBJ2-5; D might be TRBD1 (5 bases). Germline V CDR1 and CDR2: MNHEY, SMNVEV (reference sequence). With 3 bases removed from V and 0 bases from J, the gap between germline ends came to 8 bases. This CDR3 spans 14 amino acids. In DNA form, the CDR3 reads TGTGCCAGCAGTTTTACCAGGGACCAAGAGACCCAGTACTTC. Translation gives CASSFTRDQETQYF.

This rearrangement joins TRBV5-8 to TRBJ1-2; D call uncertain. The CDR3 totals 16 residues. Germline lookup yields CDR1 SGHTS and CDR2 YDEGEE. V lost 2 bases to trimming and J lost 5 bases, with 19 bases between them. The CDR3 sequence is CASSFRPGIGSYGYTF. As DNA, the CDR3 is TGTGCCAGCAGCTTTCGTCCGGGAATAGGCTCATATGGCTACACCTTC.